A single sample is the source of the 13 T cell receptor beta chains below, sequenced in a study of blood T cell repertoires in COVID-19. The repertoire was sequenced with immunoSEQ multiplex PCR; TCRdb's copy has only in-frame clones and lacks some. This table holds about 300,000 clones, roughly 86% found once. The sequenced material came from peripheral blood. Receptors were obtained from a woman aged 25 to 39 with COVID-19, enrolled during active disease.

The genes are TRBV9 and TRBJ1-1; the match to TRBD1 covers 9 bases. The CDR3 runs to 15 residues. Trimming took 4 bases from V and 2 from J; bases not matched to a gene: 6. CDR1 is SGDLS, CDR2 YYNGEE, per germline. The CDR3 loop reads CASSPRDRDNTEAFF. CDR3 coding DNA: TGTGCCAGCAGCCCGAGGGACAGGGACAACACTGAAGCTTTCTTT.

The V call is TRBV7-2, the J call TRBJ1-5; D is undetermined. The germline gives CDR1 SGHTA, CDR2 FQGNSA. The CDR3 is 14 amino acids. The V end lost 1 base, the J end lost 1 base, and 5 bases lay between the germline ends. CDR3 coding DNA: TGTGCCAGCAGCTTAGACTTAAGCAATCAGCCCCAGCATTTT. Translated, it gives CASSLDLSNQPQHF.

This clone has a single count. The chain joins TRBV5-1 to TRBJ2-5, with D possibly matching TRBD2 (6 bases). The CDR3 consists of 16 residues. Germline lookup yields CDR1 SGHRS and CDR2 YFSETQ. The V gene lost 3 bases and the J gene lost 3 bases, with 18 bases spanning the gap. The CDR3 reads CASSSGVETRKETQYF. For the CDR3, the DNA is TGCGCCAGCAGCTCGGGCGTTGAGACTAGAAAAGAGACCCAGTACTTC. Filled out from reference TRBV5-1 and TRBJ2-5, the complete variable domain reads KAGVTQTPRYLIKTRGQQVTLSCSPISGHRSVSWYQQTPGQGLQFLFEYFSETQRNKGNFPGRFSGRQFSNSRSEMNVSTLELGDSALYLCASSSGVETRKETQYFGPGTRLLVL.

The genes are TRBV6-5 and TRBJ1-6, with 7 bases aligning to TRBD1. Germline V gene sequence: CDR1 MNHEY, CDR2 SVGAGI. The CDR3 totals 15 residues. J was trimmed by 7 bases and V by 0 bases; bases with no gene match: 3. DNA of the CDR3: TGTGCCAGCAGTTACTCGACAGGGATGAATTCACCCCTCCACTTT. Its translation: CASSYSTGMNSPLHF.

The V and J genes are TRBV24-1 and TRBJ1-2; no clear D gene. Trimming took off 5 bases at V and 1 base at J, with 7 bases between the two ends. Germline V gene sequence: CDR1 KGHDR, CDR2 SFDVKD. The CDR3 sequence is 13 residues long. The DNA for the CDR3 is TGTGCCACCAGTGGCCGGGATAACTATGGCTACACCTTC. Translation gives CATSGRDNYGYTF.

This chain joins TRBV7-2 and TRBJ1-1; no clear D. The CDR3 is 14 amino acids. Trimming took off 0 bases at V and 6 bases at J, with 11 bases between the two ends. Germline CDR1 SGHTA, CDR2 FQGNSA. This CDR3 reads CASSLAAVDPEAFF. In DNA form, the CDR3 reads TGTGCCAGCAGCTTAGCTGCGGTCGATCCTGAAGCTTTCTTT.

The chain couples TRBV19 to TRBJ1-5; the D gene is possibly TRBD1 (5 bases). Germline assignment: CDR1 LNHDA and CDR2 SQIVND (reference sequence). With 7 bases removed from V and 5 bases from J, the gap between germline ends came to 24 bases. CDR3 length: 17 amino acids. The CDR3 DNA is TGTGCCAGTAAGGGAGGGGTCCTTAGGGATCGGGATCAGCCCCAGCATTTT. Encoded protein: CASKGGVLRDRDQPQHF.

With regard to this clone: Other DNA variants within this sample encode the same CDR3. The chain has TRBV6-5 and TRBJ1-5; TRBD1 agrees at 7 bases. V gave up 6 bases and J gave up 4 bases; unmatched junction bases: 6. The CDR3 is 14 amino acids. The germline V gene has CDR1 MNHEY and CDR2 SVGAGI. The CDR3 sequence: CASSRDRVNQPQHF. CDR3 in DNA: TGTGCCAGCAGCCGCGACAGGGTGAATCAGCCCCAGCATTTT.

The DNA of the CDR3 is TGTGCCAGCAGTTTAGAGAATGAGCAGTTCTTC. Residues: CASSLENEQFF. The gene calls are TRBV6-5 and TRBJ2-1; D unresolved. V lost 4 bases and J 7 bases, leaving 5 bases between the germline ends. The germline gives CDR1 MNHEY, CDR2 SVGAGI. The CDR3 length is 11 residues.

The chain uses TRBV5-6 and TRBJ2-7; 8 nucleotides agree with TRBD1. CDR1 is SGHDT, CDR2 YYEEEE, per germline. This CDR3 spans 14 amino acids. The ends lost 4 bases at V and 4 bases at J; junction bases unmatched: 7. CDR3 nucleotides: TGTGCCAGCAGCCAAGGACAGGGTAGTTACGAGCAGTACGTC. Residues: CASSQGQGSYEQYV.

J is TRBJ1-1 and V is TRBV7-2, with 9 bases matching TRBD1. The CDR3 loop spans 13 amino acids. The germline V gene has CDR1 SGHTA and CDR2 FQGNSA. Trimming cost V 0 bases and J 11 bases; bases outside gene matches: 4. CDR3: CASSLAGQGPAFF. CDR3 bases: TGTGCCAGCAGCTTAGCCGGACAGGGGCCGGCTTTCTTT.

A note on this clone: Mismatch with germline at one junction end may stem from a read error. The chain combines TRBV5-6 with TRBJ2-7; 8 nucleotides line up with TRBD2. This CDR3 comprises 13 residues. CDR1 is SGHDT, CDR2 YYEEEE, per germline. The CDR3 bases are TGTGCCAGCAGCTTGGGACTAGCGAGGGGGAGACACTTC. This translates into CASSLGLARGRHF.

In DNA form, the CDR3 reads TGTGCCAGCAGTACCTTGAACGGGAACACTGAAGCTTTCTTT. This translates into CASSTLNGNTEAFF. The chain is built from TRBV27 and TRBJ1-1; D unresolved. Trimming cost V 5 bases and J 1 base, with 11 bases left between them. The CDR3 is made up of 14 amino acids. Germline V gene data show CDR1 as MNHEY and CDR2 as SMNVEV (reference sequence).